A single count supports the clone carrying this T cell receptor (beta chain). The sample belongs to a study of OX40 agonist ivuxolimab in advanced cancers. Study-level background: Partial responses were achieved by three patients, of whom one had hepatocellular carcinoma and two had cutaneous melanoma.

J gave up 7 bases and V 0 bases, and 2 bases lay outside the gene matches. The CDR3 is made up of 13 amino acids. Germline V CDR1 and CDR2: GTSNPN, SVGIG (reference sequence). Sequencing was performed with immunoSEQ multiplex PCR; in TCRdb, only in-frame clones are kept and a portion is missing. The table includes over 45,000 clones, 83% detected once. The chain combines TRBV30 with TRBJ2-5; 10 nucleotides match TRBD1. This sequence was found in an adult with an advanced solid tumor such as melanoma, head and neck, liver or kidney cancer. The source was CD4+ or CD8+ T cells sorted from blood, collected in a trial of the OX40 agonist ivuxolimab. CDR3 bases: TGTGCCTGGAGTGTGACAGGGGGCCGGACCCAGTACTTC. Its translation is CAWSVTGGRTQYF.